This note documents a single T cell receptor beta chain sequence. The target of this receptor is not known. No per-base quality is available; no much larger clone lies one base away. This sample is drawn from a study of post-analysis software for immune sequencing data (dated by TCRdb to 2015 to 2017). About the investigation overall: Disease courses on record covered relapsing-remitting, secondary progressive and progressive-relapsing multiple sclerosis, though some patients had no subtype annotation. A subset of samples was prepared in parallel using single-end sample barcoding, then pooled and co-amplified after Illumina adapter ligation. The patient repertoires were set against about eleven previously published healthy control repertoires from donors whose ages ranged from roughly 6 to 27 years. Points the paper makes about the study in general: Direct clustering with F measure showed strong co-clustering of samples prepared in the same batch, prompting a batch-effect correction. Significantly higher frequencies in patients than in controls were found for roughly 5 TRBV segments, including TRBV5-6, TRBV5-1 and TRBV20-1. The control group was slightly older than the multiple sclerosis patient group. Normalized Chao1 diversity was significantly lower in multiple sclerosis patients than controls, suggesting substantial peripheral T-cell clonal expansion.

The library was obtained by PCR. The data were produced on an Illumina HiSeq 2500. To reduce PCR and sequencing biases, unique molecular identifiers were incorporated into the TCR beta cDNA libraries. Per 1 to 10 million input T cells, some 500,000 cDNA molecules were obtained, such that each molecule approximated one T cell. The patient libraries were prepared and sequenced using the same protocol as the earlier healthy control dataset. Samples belonging to the same batch were prepared together, multiplexed and sequenced on a shared HiSeq lane. On the study's bioinformatics: MIGEC handled the raw barcoded reads, throwing out single-read molecular identifier groups before consensus assembly and CDR3 extraction. Clonotype tables were post-analysed with VDJtools, and diversity was normalized by down-sampling all datasets to the smallest sample size. Repertoire overlap clustering matched CDR3 amino acid but not nucleotide sequences to correct batch-related cross-sample contamination. TCRdb reran the public reads through fastp at Q25 and MiXCR, keeping productive beta chains. Entries that share a CDR3 protein sequence are merged under the most common genes and DNA. The V and J calls and clone size come from TCRdb's table, not from the authors' own analysis. This sample lists roughly 800,000 distinct CDR3 sequences; 53% were detected once. Of the sample, approximately 4.4% falls within the top ten clones.

To demonstrate the VDJtools post-analysis software, TCR beta repertoires were profiled from the peripheral blood of about 13 young patients with multiple sclerosis. The multiple sclerosis patients were children and adolescents between roughly 6 and 16 years of age. Between the V and J ends, shortened by 6 bases and 2 bases respectively, the junction contains 19 bases. From the cysteine up to the phenylalanine, the CDR3 has a length of 16 residues. Kept here is only the CDR3 DNA, which spans 48 bases and is read in frame from base 1. The V and J segments used are TRBV12-3 or TRBV12-4 and TRBJ2-5; a tentative D match to TRBD1 spans 6 bases. The sample was blood. The receptor was isolated from a girl aged 10 to 17 with multiple sclerosis. The DNA is TGTGCCAGCAGCCCAGTTCTACAGGGTCGGCAAGAGACCCAGTACTTC. It codes for CASSPVLQGRQETQYF.